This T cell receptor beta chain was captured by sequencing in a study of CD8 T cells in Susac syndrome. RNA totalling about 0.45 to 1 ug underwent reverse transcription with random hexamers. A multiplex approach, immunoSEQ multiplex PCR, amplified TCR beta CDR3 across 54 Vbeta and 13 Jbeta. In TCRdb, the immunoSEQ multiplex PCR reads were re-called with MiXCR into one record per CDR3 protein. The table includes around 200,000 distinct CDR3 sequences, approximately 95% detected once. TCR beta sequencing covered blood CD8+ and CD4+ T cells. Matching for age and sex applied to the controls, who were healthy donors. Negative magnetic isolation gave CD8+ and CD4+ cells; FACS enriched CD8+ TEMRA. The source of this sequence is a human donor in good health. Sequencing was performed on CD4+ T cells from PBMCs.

This chain's CDR3 is CASSLGRRAEAFF. The CDR3, as DNA: TGTGCCAGCAGCCTTGGACGGCGTGCTGAAGCTTTCTTT. J is TRBJ1-1 and V is TRBV6-5, with unresolved D. Germline loops: CDR1 MNHEY, CDR2 SVGAGI. Between the trimmed V and J ends, which lost 6 bases and 6 bases, there was a span of 14 bases. The CDR3 loop spans 13 amino acids.